The clone carrying this T cell receptor (beta chain) has ten or more counts. TCRdb fed the reads into MiXCR, producing one record per CDR3 protein. The sample consists of approximately 550,000 distinct CDR3 sequences, 16% of them appearing once. The data originate from a study of T cell repertoires in cytomegalovirus infection. In the study overall: Public TCR beta signatures indicated both CMV infection and matching HLA type.

V dropped 6 bases and J dropped 2 bases, with 11 bases sitting between them. The CDR3 spans 13 residues. This chain uses TRBV12-3 or TRBV12-4 with TRBJ2-7; D unresolved. This receptor was taken from a human donor in good health (CMV status not recorded). Some clones in this sample may be carry-over from other donors' samples. The sample consisted of CD8+ T cells from PBMCs. CDR3 sequence reads: CASSEVRTYEQYF. The CDR3, as DNA: TGTGCCAGCAGCGAGGTCAGGACCTACGAGCAGTACTTC.